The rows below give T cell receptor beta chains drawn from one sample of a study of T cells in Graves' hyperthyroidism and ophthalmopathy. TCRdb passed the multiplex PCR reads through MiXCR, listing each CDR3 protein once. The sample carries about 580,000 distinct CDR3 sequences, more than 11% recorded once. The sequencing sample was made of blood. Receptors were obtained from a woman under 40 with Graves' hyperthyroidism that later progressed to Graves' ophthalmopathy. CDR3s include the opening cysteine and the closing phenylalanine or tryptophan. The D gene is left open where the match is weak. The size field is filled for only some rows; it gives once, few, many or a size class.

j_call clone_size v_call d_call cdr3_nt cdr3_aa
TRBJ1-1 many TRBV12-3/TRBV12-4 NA TGTGCCAGCACCACACACCGGGACAACTACCGCACTGAAGCTTTCTTT CASTTHRDNYRTEAFF
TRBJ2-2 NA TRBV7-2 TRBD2 TGTGCCAGCAGCTTAGCTAGCGGGTCAAACACCGGGGAGCTGTTTTTT CASSLASGSNTGELFF
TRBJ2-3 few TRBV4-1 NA TGCGCCAGCAGCCAAGAGCCGGATGGGACGCAGTATTTT CASSQEPDGTQYF
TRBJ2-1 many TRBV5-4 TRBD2 TGTGCCAGCAGCTTGGGACTAGCGCTTGACAATGAGCAGTTCTTC CASSLGLALDNEQFF
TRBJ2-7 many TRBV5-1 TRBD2 TGCGCCAGCAGCACGGGCGGGGGGACCGCCGGCGAGCAGTACTTC CASSTGGGTAGEQYF
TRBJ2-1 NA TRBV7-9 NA TGTGCCAGCAGCTTAGTTCGCTTGGATGAGCAGTTCTTC CASSLVRLDEQFF
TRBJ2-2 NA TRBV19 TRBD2 TGTGCCAGTAGTATACGGGGGAGGGGCACCGGGGAGCTGTTTTTT CASSIRGRGTGELFF
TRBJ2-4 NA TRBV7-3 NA TGTGCCAGCAGCCCAGGGACATCGGGAGCCAAAAACACTCAGTACTTC CASSPGTSGAKNTQYF
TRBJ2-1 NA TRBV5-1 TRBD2 TGCGCCAGCAGCTTACCACTAGCGGCCCCCTACAATGAGCAGTTCTTC CASSLPLAAPYNEQFF
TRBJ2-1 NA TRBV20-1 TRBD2 TGCAGTGCTAGAGACCCGCTACAGCGGGAGGGCCAACATGAGCAGTTCTTC CSARDPLQREGQHEQFF
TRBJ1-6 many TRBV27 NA TGTGCCAGCAGTCTCTCGAAGGGAGGGGTCAAGGATTCACCCCTCCACTTT CASSLSKGGVKDSPLHF
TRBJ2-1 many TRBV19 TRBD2 TGTGCCAGTACCGCTTGGCTAGCGGGAGGACTAGGTGAGCAGTTCTTC CASTAWLAGGLGEQFF
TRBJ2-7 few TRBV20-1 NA TGCAGTGCTAGCGGCCTAGGTAGCGGCTCCTACGAGCAGTACTTC CSASGLGSGSYEQYF
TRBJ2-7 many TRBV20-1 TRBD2 TGCAGTGCTACCTCTGCCGGGACTAGTAAGGACGAGCAGTACTTC CSATSAGTSKDEQYF
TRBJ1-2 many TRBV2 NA TGTGCCAGCAGTGCCTCAGGGTATGGCTACACCTTC CASSASGYGYTF
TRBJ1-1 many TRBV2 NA TGTGCCAGCAGTGAAGCCCCCTCCAAAGCTTTCTTT CASSEAPSKAFF
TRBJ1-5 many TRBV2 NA TGTGCCAGCATTTCGGATAGCAATCAGCCCCAGCATTTT CASISDSNQPQHF
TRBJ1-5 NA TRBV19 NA TGTGCCAGTAGTATAGGGGGCTACCTCAATCAGCCCCAGCATTTT CASSIGGYLNQPQHF
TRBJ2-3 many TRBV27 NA TGTGCCAGCAGTTTAGGCGCAGGGACAGATACGCAGTATTTT CASSLGAGTDTQYF
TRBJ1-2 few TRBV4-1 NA TGCGCCAGCAGTCCCGGACACCTCAAGGACTATGGCTACACCTTC CASSPGHLKDYGYTF
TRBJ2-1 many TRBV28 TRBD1 TGTGCCAGCAGCCCCGGGACAGGGTACAATGAGCAGTTCTTC CASSPGTGYNEQFF
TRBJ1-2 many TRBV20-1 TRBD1 TGCAGTGCTTGGGACAGTAACTATGGCTACACCTTC CSAWDSNYGYTF
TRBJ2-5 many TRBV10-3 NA TGTGCCATCAGTGGCGAGGTTCCAGAGACCCAGTACTTC CAISGEVPETQYF
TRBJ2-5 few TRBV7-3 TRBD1 TGTGCCAGCAGCACGGGACAGGGCGAGACCCAGTACTTC CASSTGQGETQYF
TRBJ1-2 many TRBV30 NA TGTGCCTGGATGGAGTTTAACTATGGCTACACCTTC CAWMEFNYGYTF
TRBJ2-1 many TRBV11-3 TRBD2 TGTGCCAGCAGCTTGGTCCGGCTAGCGGGAGGGTTGGATGAGCAGTTCTTC CASSLVRLAGGLDEQFF
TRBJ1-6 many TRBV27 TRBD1 TGTGCCAGCAGCTCCAGGGGGCGAGATTCACCCCTCCACTTT CASSSRGRDSPLHF
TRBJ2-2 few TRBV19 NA TGTGCCAGTAGTATGGGGGGTCAGAGCGGGGAGCTGTTTTTT CASSMGGQSGELFF
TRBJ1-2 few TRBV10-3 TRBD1 TGTGCCATCTTCGGGACAGGGAAGTACTATGGCTACACCTTC CAIFGTGKYYGYTF
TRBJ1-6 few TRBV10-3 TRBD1 TGTGCCATCAGTGCCGGGACAGGCGCCTCACCCCTCCACTTT CAISAGTGASPLHF
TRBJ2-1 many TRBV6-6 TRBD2 TGTGCCAGCAGTTACTCGGCGACTAGCGGGGAAAATGAGCAGTTCTTC CASSYSATSGENEQFF
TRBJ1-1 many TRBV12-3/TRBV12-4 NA TGTGCCAGCAGTTTAGGGGACGGACAGAACACTGAAGCTTTCTTT CASSLGDGQNTEAFF
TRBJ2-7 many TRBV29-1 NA TGCAGCGTTGCGGACAGCCTCTCCTACGAGCAGTACTTC CSVADSLSYEQYF
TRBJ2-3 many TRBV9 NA TGTGCCAGCAGCCCTCTAGGCGGAGGGGGGACAGATACGCAGTATTTT CASSPLGGGGTDTQYF
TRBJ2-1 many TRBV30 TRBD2 TGTGCCTGGAGGGTAGCGGGGGAGAAGGGGCAGTTCTTC CAWRVAGEKGQFF
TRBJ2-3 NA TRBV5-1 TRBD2 TGCGCCAGCAGCTTGGCGGGGACTAGCGGGAGAGATACGCAGTATTTT CASSLAGTSGRDTQYF
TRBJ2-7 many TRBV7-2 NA TGTGCCAGCAGCTTTTCCCCATTTGGCTACGAGCAGTACTTC CASSFSPFGYEQYF
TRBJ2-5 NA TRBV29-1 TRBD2 TGCAGCGTTGGACTAGCGGACCAAGAGACCCAGTACTTC CSVGLADQETQYF
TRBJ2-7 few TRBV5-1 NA TGCGCCAGCAGCCAAGGGACATTATCCTACGAGCAGTACTTC CASSQGTLSYEQYF
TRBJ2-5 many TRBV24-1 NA TGTGCCGTGGGTTGGGAGAAAGAGACCCAGTACTTC CAVGWEKETQYF
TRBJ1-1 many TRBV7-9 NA TGTGCCAGCAGCTTAGGCATAGGAGCGAACACTGAAGCTTTCTTT CASSLGIGANTEAFF
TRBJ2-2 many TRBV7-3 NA TGTGCCAGCAGCTCCGACGGGAACACCGGGGAGCTGTTTTTT CASSSDGNTGELFF
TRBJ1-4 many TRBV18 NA TGTGCCAGCTCACCACCAGGAAACGCTGAAAAACTGTTTTTT CASSPPGNAEKLFF